This TCR beta chain was documented in a study of neoadjuvant anti-PD-1 for oral cavity cancer. Study observations and caveats: Only a few patients per response group were TCR-analyzed; validation needed.

Six replicates per PBMC sample, mostly from around 460 ng of genomic DNA. Profiling relied on immunoSEQ multiplex PCR, and the TCRdb table lists in-frame clones only, not all of them. The profile shows about 81,000 clones, 84% of them singletons. The CDR3 consists of 15 residues. Germline values: CDR1 LNHDA, CDR2 SQIVND (reference sequence). V shed 7 bases and J shed 3 bases, with 18 bases lying between them. Turning to this clone: What it binds is unknown.

The V and J genes are TRBV19 and TRBJ1-2; no clear D. The source is a person aged 35-79 years with oral cavity squamous cell carcinoma. This sample comprised PBMCs, obtained before nivolumab (anti-PD-1) treatment. The CDR3: CASKETETQHYGYTF. DNA of the CDR3: TGTGCCAGTAAGGAAACAGAAACCCAACACTATGGCTACACCTTC.